This entry features one T cell receptor (beta chain) sequence. The entry originates in a study of blood T cell repertoires in COVID-19. Per the authors' pipeline: For nucleated cells, counts were estimated from reference gene primer amplification. Repertoires were generated with immunoSEQ multiplex PCR, while TCRdb's copy carries only in-frame clones and drops some. For V, J and clone size, that table is used; D and trimming come from the DNA. Of approximately 170,000 clones in the sample, about four fifths were seen once. Germline CDR1 and CDR2: SGHDN and FVKESK. The ends were cut back, 2 bases at V and 4 bases at J, with 11 bases in the middle. The CDR3 contains 14 residues.

The clonotype was recovered from a man between 65 and 85 years old who had recovered from COVID-19. Sequencing used peripheral blood. The chain uses TRBV14 and TRBJ1-2; a weak D match, TRBD1 (5 bases). This chain's CDR3 is CASSQNRGSYGYTF. DNA for the CDR3: TGTGCCAGCAGCCAAAATCGGGGGAGCTATGGCTACACCTTC.